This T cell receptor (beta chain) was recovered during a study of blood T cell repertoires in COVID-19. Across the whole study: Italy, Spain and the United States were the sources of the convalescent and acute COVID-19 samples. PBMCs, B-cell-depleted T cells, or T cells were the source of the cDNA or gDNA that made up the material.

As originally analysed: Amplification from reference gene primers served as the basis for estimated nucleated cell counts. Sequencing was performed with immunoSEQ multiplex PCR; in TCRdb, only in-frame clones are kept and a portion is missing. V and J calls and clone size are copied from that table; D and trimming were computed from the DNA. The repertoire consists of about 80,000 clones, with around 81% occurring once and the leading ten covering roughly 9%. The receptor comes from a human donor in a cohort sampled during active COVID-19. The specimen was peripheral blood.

The CDR3 DNA follows: TGCGCCAGCAGCTACGGGGGTAACAATGAGCAGTTCTTC. Translating it yields CASSYGGNNEQFF. This chain connects TRBV5-1 to TRBJ2-1; D is possibly TRBD2 (6 bases). V lost 3 bases, J lost 5 bases, and 9 bases lay in between. The CDR3 has 13 amino acids. CDR1 is SGHRS and CDR2 is YFSETQ in the germline V gene.